This TCR beta chain emerged from a study of vaccination and CD4 T cells after COVID-19. This CDR3 is 15 amino acids long. V dropped 5 bases and J dropped 2; count of bases not matched to a gene: 5. Per the germline V gene, CDR1 is MNHNS and CDR2 is SASEGT. Regarding this clonotype: Its antigen is currently unknown.

The treatment: roughly 10-day PBMC culture with coronavirus spike peptide pools or control peptides (ViraFEST assay). Wells that each held 1.5 million to 2 million PBMCs were cultured with around 9.7 IU/ml IL-2 and about 10 ug/ml peptide pools. Findings and caveats of the study: 304 of 307 vaccine-specific clones from convalescent patients were spike mono-reactive. A nonsignificant rise from around 20 to 38 was seen in the median number of SARS-CoV-2-reactive clonotypes.

The Oncomine TCR Beta short-read assay was applied to DNA of cultured CD4+ T cells. One entry per CDR3 protein results from TCRdb running MiXCR on the PCR reads. The sample shows about 23,000 distinct CDR3 sequences, around 67% of them seen only once. The sequence came from a human donor who received a COVID-19 vaccine. The chain employs TRBV6-1 and TRBJ1-5, with 8 bases lining up with TRBD1. Specimen: CD4+ T cells from blood, cultured in vitro, collected after SARS-CoV-2 vaccination. The DNA of the CDR3 is TGTGCCAGCAGTCTAACAGGGGGAGGCAATCAGCCCCAGCATTTT. This gives the protein CASSLTGGGNQPQHF.